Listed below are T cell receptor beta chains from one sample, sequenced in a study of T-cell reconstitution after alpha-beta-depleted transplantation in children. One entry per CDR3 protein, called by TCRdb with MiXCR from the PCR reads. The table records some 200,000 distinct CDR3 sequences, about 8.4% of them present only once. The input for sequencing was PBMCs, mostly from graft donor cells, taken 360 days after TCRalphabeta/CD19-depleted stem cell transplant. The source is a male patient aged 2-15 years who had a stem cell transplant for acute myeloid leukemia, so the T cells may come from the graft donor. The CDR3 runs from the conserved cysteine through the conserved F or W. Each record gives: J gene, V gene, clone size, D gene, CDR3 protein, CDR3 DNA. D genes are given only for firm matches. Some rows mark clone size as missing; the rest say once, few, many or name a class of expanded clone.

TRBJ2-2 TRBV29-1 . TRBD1 CSVELRDRWNTGELFF TGCAGCGTTGAACTCCGGGACAGGTGGAACACCGGGGAGCTGTTTTTT
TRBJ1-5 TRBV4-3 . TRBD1 CASSQDRTGGSQHF TGCGCCAGCAGCCAAGACCGGACAGGGGGGAGTCAGCATTTT
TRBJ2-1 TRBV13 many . CASSLEGASSYNEQFF TGTGCCAGCAGCTTAGAAGGGGCCAGCTCCTACAATGAGCAGTTCTTC
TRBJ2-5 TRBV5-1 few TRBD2 CASSLVLAGSQETQYF TGCGCCAGCAGCTTGGTGCTAGCGGGTTCCCAAGAGACCCAGTACTTC
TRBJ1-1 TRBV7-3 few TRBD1 CASSLRQGPNTEAFF TGTGCCAGCAGCTTAAGACAGGGCCCGAACACTGAAGCTTTCTTT
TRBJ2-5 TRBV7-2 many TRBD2 CASSLAFLAGGFQETQYF TGTGCCAGCAGCTTAGCTTTCCTAGCGGGGGGGTTTCAAGAGACCCAGTACTTC
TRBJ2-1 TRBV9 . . CASSVDDPNEQFF TGTGCCAGCAGCGTAGATGATCCGAATGAGCAGTTCTTC
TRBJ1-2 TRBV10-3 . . CAISESSTYYGYTF TGTGCCATCAGTGAGTCGTCAACCTACTATGGCTACACCTTC
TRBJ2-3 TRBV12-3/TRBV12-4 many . CASSLESTDTQYF TGTGCCAGCAGTTTGGAGAGCACAGATACGCAGTATTTT
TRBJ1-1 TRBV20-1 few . CSASPPPEAFF TGCAGTGCTTCGCCCCCCCCTGAAGCTTTCTTT
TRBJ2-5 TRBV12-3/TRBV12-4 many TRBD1 CASSTTGEEETQYF TGTGCCAGCAGTACCACAGGGGAAGAAGAGACCCAGTACTTC
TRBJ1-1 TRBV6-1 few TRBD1 CASSDMTGLNTEAFF TGTGCCAGCAGTGATATGACAGGGCTGAACACTGAAGCTTTCTTT
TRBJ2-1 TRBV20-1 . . CSAASNEQFF TGCAGTGCGGCGAGCAATGAGCAGTTCTTC
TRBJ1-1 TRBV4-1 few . CASSQARAYPWDTEAFF TGCGCCAGCAGCCAAGCGAGGGCTTACCCGTGGGACACTGAAGCTTTCTTT
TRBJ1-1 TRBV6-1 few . CASREGSTEAFF TGTGCCAGCAGGGAGGGAAGTACTGAAGCTTTCTTT
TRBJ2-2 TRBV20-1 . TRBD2 CSARERTRGAGELFF TGCAGTGCTAGAGAAAGGACTAGGGGAGCCGGGGAGCTGTTTTTT
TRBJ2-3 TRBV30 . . CARGGRRDSGTDTQYF TGTGCCCGCGGGGGACGCCGGGACAGTGGCACAGATACGCAGTATTTT
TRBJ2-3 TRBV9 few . CASSGRTGRHLGADTQYF TGTGCCAGCAGCGGAAGGACGGGACGGCACCTTGGGGCAGATACGCAGTATTTT
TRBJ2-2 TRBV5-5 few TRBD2 CASSLGLAVNTGELFF TGTGCCAGCAGCTTGGGACTAGCGGTGAACACCGGGGAGCTGTTTTTT
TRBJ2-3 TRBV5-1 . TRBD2 CASGEGLAGNTDTQYF TGCGCCAGCGGAGAGGGACTAGCGGGCAACACAGATACGCAGTATTTT
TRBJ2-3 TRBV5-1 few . CASSFTPTDTQYF TGCGCCAGCAGCTTCACACCTACAGATACGCAGTATTTT
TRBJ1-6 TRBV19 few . CASSTGSPLHF TGTGCCAGTAGTACGGGATCACCCCTCCACTTT
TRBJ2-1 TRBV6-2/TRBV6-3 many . CASSSLYNEQFF TGTGCCAGCAGTTCCCTCTACAATGAGCAGTTCTTC
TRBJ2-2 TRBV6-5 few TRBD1 CASSSPWTGIWSTGELFF TGTGCCAGCAGTTCACCCTGGACAGGGATTTGGAGCACCGGGGAGCTGTTTTTT
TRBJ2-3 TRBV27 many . CASSLGNVGDTQYF TGTGCCAGCAGTTTAGGCAATGTCGGGGATACGCAGTATTTT
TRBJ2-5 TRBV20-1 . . CSAAKQGIRETQYF TGCAGTGCTGCAAAACAGGGTATCCGAGAGACCCAGTACTTC
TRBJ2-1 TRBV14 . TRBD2 CASSYTGTSGKAQFF TGTGCCAGCAGCTACACCGGGACTAGCGGGAAGGCGCAGTTCTTC
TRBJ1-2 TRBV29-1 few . CSAERQPGGYTF TGCAGCGCTGAGCGGCAGCCTGGCGGCTACACCTTC
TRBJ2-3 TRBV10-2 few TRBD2 CASSESSSGTDTQYF TGCGCCAGCAGTGAGTCGTCTAGCGGGACAGATACGCAGTATTTT
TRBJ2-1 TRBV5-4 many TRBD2 CASSLSQGLDNEQFF TGTGCCAGCAGCTTGTCTCAGGGACTAGACAATGAGCAGTTCTTC
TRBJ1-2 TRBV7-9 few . CASSSADSPGGYGYTF TGTGCCAGCAGCTCCGCTGACAGCCCGGGGGGCTACGGCTACACCTTC
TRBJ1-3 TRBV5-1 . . CASSLGDVSGNTIYF TGCGCCAGCAGCTTGGGGGACGTCTCTGGAAACACCATATATTTT
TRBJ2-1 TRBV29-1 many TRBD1 CSVGLVRTGLGEQFF TGCAGCGTCGGACTTGTGAGGACAGGGTTGGGCGAGCAGTTCTTC
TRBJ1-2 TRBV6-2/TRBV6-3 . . CASTKRGNYYGYTF TGTGCCAGCACCAAAAGGGGAAACTACTATGGCTACACCTTC
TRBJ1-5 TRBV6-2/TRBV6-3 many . CASNTGTILPQHF TGTGCCAGCAACACCGGGACCATTCTTCCCCAGCATTTT
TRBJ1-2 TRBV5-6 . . CASSFEGLGSYGYTF TGTGCCAGCAGCTTTGAAGGGCTGGGGTCCTATGGCTACACCTTC
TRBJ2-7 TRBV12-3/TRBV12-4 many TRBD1 CASTIRQGSYEQYF TGTGCCAGCACCATCCGACAGGGATCCTACGAGCAGTACTTC
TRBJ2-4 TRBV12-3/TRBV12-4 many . CASSYGGSSKNIQYF TGTGCCAGCAGCTACGGAGGGTCCTCCAAAAACATTCAGTACTTC
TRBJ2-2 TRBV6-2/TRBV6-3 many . CASRRAGELFF TGTGCCAGCAGGAGAGCCGGGGAGCTGTTTTTT
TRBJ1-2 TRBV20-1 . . CSAPPGESLGGYTF TGCAGTGCGCCCCCGGGGGAATCATTAGGCGGCTACACCTTC
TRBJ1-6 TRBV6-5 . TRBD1 CASSYDRDRPALHF TGTGCCAGCAGTTACGACAGGGATCGACCGGCCCTCCACTTT